One and the same sample provided the 29 T cell receptor beta chains below, sequenced in a study of cytomegalovirus exposure and HLA in healthy donors (dated by TCRdb to between 2016 and 2019). Receptor libraries were prepared by the immunoSEQ multiplex PCR assay. For the multiplex PCR, a mixture combining 60 forward primers for TCR Vbeta segments and 13 reverse primers for TCR Jbeta segments was used. Entries here come from immuneACCESS through TCRdb and include only in-frame sequences with V and J called. Some clones fail to appear in such tables; in the studies checked, an unresolved V gene covers under half of the shortfall, and the cause of the remainder is unknown. The sample table includes 50,000 to 55,000 clones. In total, the top ten clones hold around an eighth of the sample. The sample taken for sequencing was PBMCs. The receptors were sampled from a woman aged 55-70 years in good health and CMV-seropositive.

The chain combines TRBV2 with TRBJ1-1, with 7 bases fitting TRBD1. The trim removed 7 bases at V and 0 bases at J, leaving 11 bases unmatched. CDR1 is SNHLY, CDR2 FYNNEI, per germline. The CDR3 spans 16 residues. CDR3 sequence: CASKLSGTAVNTEAFF. The DNA for the CDR3 is TGTGCCAGCAAGCTTTCCGGGACAGCGGTGAACACTGAAGCTTTCTTT.

The chain joins TRBV10-3 to TRBJ2-5; 11 bases match TRBD2. This CDR3 region has 18 residues. Germline CDR1 is ENHRY and CDR2 is SYGVKD. V shed 6 bases and J 3 bases; nucleotides not matched to a gene: 15. The chain's CDR3 is CAIRPRVAGGPSKETQYF. Written as DNA, the CDR3 is TGTGCCATCAGGCCGAGGGTAGCGGGGGGGCCATCCAAAGAGACCCAGTACTTC.

The chain uses TRBV5-5 and TRBJ2-1; D is possibly TRBD1 (6 bases). The CDR3 runs to 13 residues. The germline gives CDR1 SGHKS, CDR2 YYEKEE (reference sequence). The germline V and J ends were trimmed by 0 bases and 6 bases, with 7 bases remaining between them. CDR3 in amino acids: CASSLVQGNEQFF. Written as DNA, the CDR3 is TGTGCCAGCAGCTTGGTACAGGGCAATGAGCAGTTCTTC.

The CDR3 region has the DNA TGTGCCAGCAGTCGACAGCTCTATGGCTACACCTTC. Protein product: CASSRQLYGYTF. V gene TRBV13 combines with J gene TRBJ1-2, with D possibly being TRBD1 (5 bases). CDR1 is PRHDT and CDR2 is FYEKMQ in the germline V gene (reference sequence). This CDR3 comprises 12 residues. Trimming cost V 6 bases and J 4 bases, with 9 bases left between them.

V and J are TRBV4-1 and TRBJ2-1, with 9 bases aligning to TRBD1. V was pared by 3 bases and J by 8 bases, with 11 bases of the junction left unmatched. Germline V gene lookup returns CDR1 MGHRA and CDR2 YSYEKL. The CDR3 extends over 16 amino acids. The CDR3 region is CASSQQRDRVAYEQFF. CDR3 nucleotide sequence: TGCGCCAGCAGCCAGCAACGGGACAGGGTCGCGTATGAGCAGTTCTTC.

This sequence joins TRBV15 and TRBJ1-1, with a weak D call TRBD1 (6 bases). Trimming removed 5 bases at V and 5 bases at J, with 12 bases between. Germline CDR1 LNHNV, CDR2 YYDKDF (reference sequence). The CDR3 runs to 13 residues. The CDR3: CATSPTGWTEAFF. In DNA, the CDR3 is TGTGCCACCAGCCCCACAGGGTGGACTGAAGCTTTCTTT.

The V and J genes are TRBV29-1 and TRBJ1-5; D unclear. This CDR3 has 15 residues. Per germline, CDR1 SQVTM and CDR2 ANQGSEA. V was cut by 6 bases and J by 2 bases, with 17 bases left in between. The DNA of the CDR3 is TGCAGCGTATCGGATGGACTGTTGGGCAATCAGCCCCAGCATTTT. This encodes CSVSDGLLGNQPQHF.

This chain links TRBV7-2 with TRBJ2-5; 13 bases line up with TRBD2. The CDR3 has 17 amino acids. CDR1 is SGHTA and CDR2 is FQGNSA in the germline V gene. After removal of 2 bases from V and 3 bases from J, the junction contained 6 bases not matched to a gene. The CDR3, as DNA: TGTGCCAGCAGCTTAAGGGCCGGGACTAGCGGGGAAGAGACCCAGTACTTC. Translating it yields CASSLRAGTSGEETQYF. Full variable domain (outside the CDR3, taken from reference TRBV7-2 and TRBJ2-5): GAGVSQSPSNKVTEKGKDVELRCDPISGHTALYWYRQSLGQGLEFLIYFQGNSAPDKSGLPSDRFSAERTGGSVSTLTIQRTQQEDSAVYLCASSLRAGTSGEETQYFGPGTRLLVL.

The chain joins TRBV19 to TRBJ1-6; D unclear. Germline V gives CDR1 LNHDA, CDR2 SQIVND (reference sequence). The CDR3 spans 14 residues. Trimming pared 1 base from V and 4 bases from J, leaving 5 bases between. In DNA, the CDR3 is TGTGCCAGTAGTATAGCTCAGTATAATTCACCCCTCCACTTT. Its translation: CASSIAQYNSPLHF.

The V and J genes are TRBV7-2 and TRBJ1-3; 9 bases are a match to TRBD1. Germline CDR1 and CDR2: SGHTA and FQGNSA. The V and J ends lost 8 bases and 2 bases, in that order; junction bases with no gene match: 10. The CDR3 runs 16 residues. The CDR3 loop is CASRTTGGSTGNTIYF. CDR3 DNA: TGTGCCAGCCGTACCACAGGGGGCTCGACTGGAAACACCATATATTTT.

The V and J genes are TRBV5-1 and TRBJ2-5; 11 bases are a match to TRBD2. CDR1 is SGHRS, CDR2 YFSETQ, per germline. CDR3 length: 20 amino acids. The junction had 20 bases not matched to a gene; V was cut back by 2 bases and J by 5 bases. CDR3 sequence: CASSFGSGGAVRLIVETQYF. CDR3 nucleotides: TGCGCCAGCAGCTTTGGTAGCGGGGGGGCAGTTCGGTTGATTGTCGAGACCCAGTACTTC.

The chain recombines TRBV25-1 with TRBJ2-1, with 7 bases fitting TRBD2. The CDR3 sequence is 16 residues long. Germline V CDR1 and CDR2: MGHDK, SYGVNS. Trimming took 4 bases from V and 3 from J; bases not matched to a gene: 9. CDR3 residues: CASSAPGGRYYNEQFF. The CDR3 DNA sequence: TGTGCCAGCAGTGCCCCGGGGGGAAGGTACTACAATGAGCAGTTCTTC.

The chain couples TRBV5-6 to TRBJ1-3, with D possibly matching TRBD1 (6 bases). Germline V lookup: CDR1 SGHDT, CDR2 YYEEEE. This CDR3 has 15 residues. Trimming stripped 1 base from V and 0 bases from J, with 8 bases between. CDR3 coding DNA: TGTGCCAGCAGCTTGCAGGGGACCTCTGGAAACACCATATATTTT. Amino acid sequence: CASSLQGTSGNTIYF.

This chain links TRBV18 with TRBJ2-6; 7 nucleotides align to TRBD1. With V trimmed by 6 bases and J by 4 bases, 6 bases remained unmatched. This CDR3 spans 15 amino acids. Germline V lookup: CDR1 KGHSH, CDR2 LQKENI. CDR3 protein: CASSPQGVGANVLTF. For the CDR3, the DNA is TGTGCCAGCTCCCCTCAGGGGGTAGGGGCCAACGTCCTGACTTTC.

The chain recombines TRBV7-2 with TRBJ1-5, with TRBD1 as a possible D gene (6 bases). The CDR3 runs to 13 residues. The V gene's germline CDR1 is SGHTA and CDR2 FQGNSA. V shed 1 base and J shed 12 bases, with 13 bases lying between them. The CDR3 region is CASSLGQALNQHF. CDR3 coding DNA: TGTGCCAGCAGCTTAGGACAGGCCCTCAACCAGCATTTT.

This chain uses TRBV29-1 with TRBJ1-1, with D perhaps matching TRBD1 (5 bases). This CDR3 region has 12 residues. Trimming removed 6 bases at V and 5 bases at J, with 13 bases between. The germline gives CDR1 SQVTM, CDR2 ANQGSEA. Here the CDR3 reads CSVGGGPTEAFF. In nucleotides, the CDR3 is TGCAGCGTGGGGGGGGGACCGACTGAAGCTTTCTTT.

As for this clone: The sample carries other DNA sequences with the same CDR3. This chain links TRBV10-2 with TRBJ1-6; tentative D call: TRBD1 (6 bases). The CDR3 totals 15 residues. From germline, CDR1 is WSHSY and CDR2 SAAADI. Trimming stripped 2 bases from V and 9 bases from J, with 14 bases between. The CDR3 here is CASSEAPGHGSPLHF. DNA for the CDR3: TGCGCCAGCAGTGAGGCCCCGGGACATGGTTCACCCCTCCACTTT.

The chain joins TRBV2 to TRBJ1-1; D possibly corresponds to TRBD1 (5 bases). The CDR3 is 11 residues long. The germline V gene encodes CDR1 SNHLY and CDR2 FYNNEI. Trimming shortened V by 10 bases and J by 1 base, and 7 bases separated the two germline ends. CDR3 residues: CATTGNTEAFF. DNA for the CDR3: TGTGCCACTACAGGGAACACTGAAGCTTTCTTT.

V gene TRBV5-1 combines with J gene TRBJ1-1; 7 bases match TRBD1. Germline assignment: CDR1 SGHRS and CDR2 YFSETQ. V was clipped by 3 bases and J by 1 base; unmatched bases: 3. This CDR3 region has 14 residues. The DNA for the CDR3 is TGCGCCAGCAGCTGGGGACAGACGAACACTGAAGCTTTCTTT. Translation: CASSWGQTNTEAFF.

The chain combines TRBV19 with TRBJ1-6; TRBD1 matches at 7 bases. Per germline, CDR1 LNHDA and CDR2 SQIVND (reference sequence). The ends lost 4 bases at V and 4 bases at J; junction bases unmatched: 7. The CDR3 consists of 16 residues. The CDR3 nucleotides read TGTGCCAGTAGTACTACAGGGGAAATTTATAATTCACCCCTCCACTTT. It yields the protein CASSTTGEIYNSPLHF.

The J gene is TRBJ2-5, the V gene TRBV7-2; D is perhaps TRBD1 (6 bases). V was shortened by 5 bases and J by 4 bases, with 17 bases between the two germline ends. Looked up from germline, CDR1 is SGHTA and CDR2 is FQGNSA. The CDR3 consists of 15 residues. The CDR3 nucleotides are TGTGCCAGCAGCACAGGGTTCGGCAGGGGAGAGACCCAGTACTTC. Amino acid sequence: CASSTGFGRGETQYF.

V gene TRBV28 combines with J gene TRBJ2-7; no definite D call. The CDR3 covers 13 residues. Trimming shortened V by 2 bases and J by 2 bases, and 7 bases separated the two germline ends. Germline V gene data show CDR1 as MDHEN and CDR2 as SYDVKM. The DNA for the CDR3 is TGTGCCAGCAGTTTAGGGCAGCCCTACGAGCAGTACTTC. Translated, it gives CASSLGQPYEQYF.

The chain uses TRBV28 and TRBJ1-1; D unclear. V was cut by 4 bases and J by 1 base, with 7 bases left in between. The CDR3 has 13 residues. CDR1 MDHEN and CDR2 SYDVKM come from the germline V gene. CDR3 sequence reads: CASSSTRNTEAFF. CDR3 DNA: TGTGCCAGCAGTTCGACAAGGAACACTGAAGCTTTCTTT. The full variable domain, with the rest looked up from reference TRBV28 and TRBJ1-1, is DVKVTQSSRYLVKRTGEKVFLECVQDMDHENMFWYRQDPGLGLRLIYFSYDVKMKEKGDIPEGYSVSREKKERFSLILESASTNQTSMYLCASSSTRNTEAFFGQGTRLTVV.

V usage is TRBV5-5 and J usage is TRBJ1-5; 7 nucleotides agree with TRBD1. Germline V lookup: CDR1 SGHKS, CDR2 YYEKEE (reference sequence). The CDR3 is made up of 16 amino acids. V gave up 2 bases and J gave up 3 bases; unmatched junction bases: 8. The CDR3 region is CASSFALTGFNQPQHF. The CDR3 DNA reads as TGTGCCAGCAGCTTTGCCTTGACAGGGTTCAATCAGCCCCAGCATTTT.

This sequence joins TRBV11-2 and TRBJ1-1, with D tentatively TRBD1 (6 bases). The V gene lost 5 bases and the J gene lost 4 bases, with 14 bases spanning the gap. The CDR3 has 14 residues. Looked up from germline, CDR1 is SGHAT and CDR2 is FQNNGV. CDR3: CASSTPRGGTEAFF. The CDR3 DNA sequence: TGTGCCAGCAGCACGCCAAGGGGGGGCACTGAAGCTTTCTTT.

The V and J genes are TRBV18 and TRBJ2-5; 8 bases align to TRBD2. CDR1 is KGHSH, CDR2 LQKENI, per germline. V lost 3 bases, J lost 5 bases, and 8 bases stayed unmatched. This CDR3 comprises 15 residues. CDR3 in DNA: TGTGCCAGCTCACCCATTAGCGGGGACCGGGAGACCCAGTACTTC. Amino acid sequence: CASSPISGDRETQYF.

V usage is TRBV15 and J usage is TRBJ1-6; a weak D match, TRBD1 (5 bases). V dropped 4 bases and J dropped 9 bases, with 10 bases sitting between them. Germline CDR1 and CDR2: LNHNV and YYDKDF (reference sequence). This CDR3 contains 13 residues. CDR3 sequence reads: CATSTTGISPLHF. Written as DNA, the CDR3 is TGTGCCACCAGCACCACAGGTATTTCACCCCTCCACTTT.

The chain employs TRBV11-2 and TRBJ2-7; possible D gene TRBD1, 6 bases. The CDR3 has 15 amino acids. Germline CDR1 is SGHAT and CDR2 is FQNNGV. The V and J ends lost 5 bases and 3 bases respectively, with 17 bases between them. CDR3 nucleotides: TGTGCCAGCAGCCCCTACTTACAGGGCGTCTACGAGCAGTACTTC. Translated, it gives CASSPYLQGVYEQYF.

The gene calls are TRBV5-1 and TRBJ2-7; 9 bases match TRBD1. J was trimmed by 4 bases and V by 2 bases; bases with no gene match: 13. CDR1 and CDR2 (germline): SGHRS, YFSETQ. The CDR3 is made up of 17 amino acids. CDR3 sequence reads: CASSFSVPQGAAYEQYF. For the CDR3, the DNA is TGCGCCAGCAGCTTTAGTGTCCCACAGGGGGCGGCTTACGAGCAGTACTTC.